This T cell receptor beta chain came from a study of blood T cell repertoires in COVID-19. Across the whole study: Donors in the United States, Italy and Spain gave samples during acute or convalescent COVID-19. Nucleic acid was either cDNA or gDNA, and it came from T cells, B-cell-depleted T cells, or PBMCs.

In the study's own analysis: Counts of nucleated cells, estimated from reference gene primer amplification, were obtained. Clones were read by immunoSEQ multiplex PCR, and TCRdb kept only the in-frame ones, dropping some. D and trimming come from the DNA, and the V and J calls and clone size come from that table. The sample lists around 160,000 clones, about 84% occurring once. Input material: peripheral blood. This clonotype originated in a man between 60 and 75 years old with active or convalescent COVID-19.

The chain's CDR3 is CASSLRYRSDTQYF. For the CDR3, the DNA is TGTGCCAGCAGCTTGAGGTACAGATCAGATACGCAGTATTTT. This chain connects TRBV5-5 to TRBJ2-3; D ambiguous. This CDR3 region has 14 residues. The germline gives CDR1 SGHKS, CDR2 YYEKEE (reference sequence). The germline V and J ends were trimmed by 1 base and 4 bases, with 10 bases remaining between them.